This TCR beta chain is from a study of identical twins. The CDR3 is 13 residues long. V was pared by 1 base and J by 5 bases, with 7 bases between. Per germline, CDR1 KGHDR and CDR2 SFDVKD. TCRdb reanalysed the 5' RACE reads using MiXCR and keeps one entry per CDR3 protein. The sample holds approximately 680,000 distinct CDR3 sequences, about 7.1% seen once. This clonotype was observed many times. These data were also filed under a second study, of yellow fever vaccine responses in identical twins.

This sequence was found in a young woman in good health. The V call is TRBV24-1, the J call TRBJ1-1, with D possibly matching TRBD1 (5 bases). The sample was PBMCs. This CDR3 reads CATSDFRETEAFF. The CDR3 nucleotides read TGTGCCACCAGTGATTTCAGGGAGACTGAAGCTTTCTTT.